This TCR beta chain appears in the sequencing data of a study of radiotherapy plus CTLA-4 blockade in lung cancer. About the study: Objective responses arose in approximately 17% of patients, and under 40% experienced disease control.

As to this clone: Its cognate antigen is unknown.

The CDR3 totals 15 residues. After removal of 4 bases from V and 6 bases from J, the junction contained 6 bases not matched to a gene. Germline V gene sequence: CDR1 LGHNA, CDR2 YNFKEQ. TCRdb's copy holds only in-frame clones and misses some; the assay was immunoSEQ multiplex PCR. Of about 45,000 clones in the sample, 63% were seen once. Study results and caveats: TCR clones of tumor origin grew in blood after radiotherapy plus ipilimumab. Reports state that early shifts in blood T cell clones, with interferon-beta, best predicted response.

The study gave focal radiation plus ipilimumab CTLA-4 blockade to patients with chemo-refractory metastatic non-small-cell lung cancer. The sequence came from a human donor with non-small cell lung cancer who had a partial response to radiotherapy plus ipilimumab. Sequencing was performed on peripheral blood, taken from a patient treated with radiotherapy plus ipilimumab. The gene calls are TRBV4-2 and TRBJ2-2, with 9 bases matching TRBD2. The CDR3 reads CASSPAGGHPGELFF. CDR3 nucleotides: TGTGCCAGCAGCCCTGCGGGGGGGCATCCCGGGGAGCTGTTTTTT.